This section outlines one T cell receptor beta chain sequence together with its context. Patients in Seattle were enrolled during active infection, then followed longitudinally. Data came from immunoSEQ multiplex PCR; TCRdb stores just in-frame clones and leaves some out. The table has about 230,000 clones, 80% to 90% seen once. These data belong to a study of blood T cell repertoires in COVID-19. Study background: COVID-19 samples from acute and convalescent phases originated in the United States, Italy and Spain.

Trimming pared 4 bases from V and 2 bases from J, leaving 14 bases between. Germline assignment: CDR1 KGHSH and CDR2 LQKENI. The CDR3 spans 16 residues. Sequenced material: peripheral blood. This TCR derives from a man aged 25-45 years with COVID-19, enrolled during active disease. The rearrangement uses TRBV18 and TRBJ2-2, with D perhaps matching TRBD1 (6 bases). CDR3 sequence: CASSHLDSANTGELFF. DNA of the CDR3: TGTGCCAGCTCACATCTGGACAGCGCTAACACCGGGGAGCTGTTTTTT.